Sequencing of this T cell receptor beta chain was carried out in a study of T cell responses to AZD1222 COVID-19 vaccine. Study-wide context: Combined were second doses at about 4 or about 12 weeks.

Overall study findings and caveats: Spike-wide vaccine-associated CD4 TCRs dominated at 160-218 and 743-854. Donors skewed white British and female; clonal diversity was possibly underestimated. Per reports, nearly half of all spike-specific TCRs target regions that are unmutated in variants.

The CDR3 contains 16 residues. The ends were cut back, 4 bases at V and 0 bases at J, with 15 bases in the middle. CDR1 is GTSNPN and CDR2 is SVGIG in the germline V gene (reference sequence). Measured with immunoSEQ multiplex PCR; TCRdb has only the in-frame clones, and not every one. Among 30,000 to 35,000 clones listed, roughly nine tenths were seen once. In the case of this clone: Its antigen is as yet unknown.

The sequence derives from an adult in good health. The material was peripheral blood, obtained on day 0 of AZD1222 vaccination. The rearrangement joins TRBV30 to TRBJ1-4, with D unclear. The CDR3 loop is CAWNAGRMATNEKLFF. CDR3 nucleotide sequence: TGTGCCTGGAACGCAGGAAGGATGGCAACTAATGAAAAACTGTTTTTT.